This T cell receptor (beta chain) derives from a study of OX40 agonist ivuxolimab in advanced cancers. Whole-study results and caveats: Partial responders at 0.1-3.0 mg/kg showed near-lowest clonal expansion.

The data were produced by immunoSEQ multiplex PCR, yet TCRdb's version contains in-frame clones alone and is incomplete. The table lists tens of thousands of clones, roughly 93% of them singletons, with around 19% in the top ten. Germline V gives CDR1 SGDLS, CDR2 YYNGEE. The junction had 2 bases not matched to a gene; V was cut back by 4 bases and J by 5 bases. The CDR3 consists of 14 residues. For this clone: What it binds is not known.

This TCR was recovered from an adult with an advanced solid tumor such as melanoma, head and neck, liver or kidney cancer. The sequencing here drew on CD4+ or CD8+ T cells sorted from blood, taken in a trial of the OX40 agonist ivuxolimab. The V and J genes are TRBV9 and TRBJ2-7; 14 nucleotides line up with TRBD2. The CDR3 DNA reads as TGTGCCAGCAGCCCGGGACTAGCGGGAGACGAGCAGTACTTC. Translated: CASSPGLAGDEQYF.